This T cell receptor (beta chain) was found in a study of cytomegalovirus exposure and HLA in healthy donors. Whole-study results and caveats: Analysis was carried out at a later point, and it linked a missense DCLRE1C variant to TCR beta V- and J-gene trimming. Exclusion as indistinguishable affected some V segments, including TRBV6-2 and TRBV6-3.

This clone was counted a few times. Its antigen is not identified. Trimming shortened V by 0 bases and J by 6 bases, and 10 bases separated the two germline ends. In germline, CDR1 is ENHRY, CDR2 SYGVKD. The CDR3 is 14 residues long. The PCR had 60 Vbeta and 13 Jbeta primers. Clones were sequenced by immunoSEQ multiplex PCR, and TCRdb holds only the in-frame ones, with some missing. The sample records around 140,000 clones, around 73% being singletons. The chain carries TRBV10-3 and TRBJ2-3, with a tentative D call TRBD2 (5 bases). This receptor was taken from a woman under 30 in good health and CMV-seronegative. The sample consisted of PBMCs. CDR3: CAISESGLLDTQYF. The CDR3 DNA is TGTGCCATCAGTGAGTCAGGACTCCTGGATACGCAGTATTTT.